This TCR beta chain was sequenced during a study of blood T cells in healthy people across ages. Study outcomes and limitations: In these data, TCR beta diversity tracked strongly with naive T cell percentage. While age rose, TCR beta diversity per million T cells dropped in a roughly linear way.

This clonotype came up a few times. Antigen specificity is unknown. A second PCR of about 7 to 11 cycles used a sample-barcoded 5' primer and a J-beta primer mix. Each cDNA was tagged by a template-switch adaptor containing 12 random nucleotides. MiXCR, run by TCRdb on the 5' RACE reads, gives a single entry per CDR3 protein. Of 600,000 or so distinct CDR3 sequences in the sample, 20% to 25% were seen once. Germline assignment: CDR1 DFQATT and CDR2 SNEGSKA (reference sequence). This CDR3 is 13 amino acids long. After removal of 6 bases from V and 12 bases from J, the junction contained 12 bases not matched to a gene.

Sequenced material: blood. The chain carries TRBV20-1 and TRBJ2-2; 8 bases are a match to TRBD1. The sequence derives from a man between 65 and 85 years old in good health. CDR3 DNA: TGCAGTGCCCTGACAGGGGCGCCCGAGAAGCTGTTTTTT. Amino acids: CSALTGAPEKLFF.